These T cell receptor beta chains were read from a single sample in a study of response to subunit inactivated influenza vaccine. MiXCR, run by TCRdb on the RT-PCR reads, gives a single entry per CDR3 protein. The table has fewer than 600,000 distinct CDR3 sequences, 6% to 9% seen once. The source material was PBMCs from blood, sampled 23 months after vaccination. The source is a man between 50 and 75 years old who received an inactivated influenza vaccine. The conserved cysteine and the conserved F or W are not part of the CDR3 here. The D gene is left open where the match is weak. Clone size is given for some rows only: seen once, a few or many times, or a class if the clone is expanded.

ASSLTHQDLSYEQY | NA | TRBV7-8 | NA
ASSYLTLASSYEQY | many | TRBV12-3/TRBV12-4 | NA
SARDPTGMGEKLF | few | TRBV20-1 | TRBD1
SADRPSADTQY | few | TRBV20-1 | NA
AWSVGGFGTDTQY | NA | TRBV30 | TRBD1
ASSQDAGINSPLH | few | TRBV4-2 | NA
ASSSRQGNGELF | many | TRBV12-3/TRBV12-4 | TRBD1
ASTRAGGRETQY | few | TRBV7-9 | TRBD2
ASSPGLAEINEQF | many | TRBV4-3 | TRBD2
ASSSPTTDTQY | many | TRBV12-3/TRBV12-4 | NA
ASKRQGDTGELF | NA | TRBV2 | TRBD1
SARDVATSGGAGRETQY | few | TRBV20-1 | TRBD2
ASSLPGGGGYT | NA | TRBV28 | TRBD1
ASSLAGGLRETQY | many | TRBV9 | TRBD2
SVLTSGRPNEQY | NA | TRBV29-1 | TRBD2
ATSDAGGKFVMRNEQF | NA | TRBV24-1 | NA
ASRLGTSRTNEQF | NA | TRBV4-2 | TRBD2
ASSKPLRGHLYEQY | NA | TRBV11-2 | NA
SARDGLVSTYEQY | few | TRBV20-1 | TRBD2
AVADTDTQY | few | TRBV28 | NA
ASSTRLAGFNSSYNEQF | few | TRBV28 | TRBD2
ASSLGGRRPQETQY | many | TRBV5-1 | NA
ATSRDPEYEQY | many | TRBV15 | NA
ASSFKRDQPQH | many | TRBV12-3/TRBV12-4 | NA
SARQTSGVYNEQF | many | TRBV20-1 | TRBD2
ASRDPGLAGGTQY | many | TRBV6-1 | TRBD2
ASSVNSVSGNTIY | few | TRBV9 | NA
ASSTKLAGVVNEQF | NA | TRBV27 | TRBD2
ASSLDRGVAYEQF | few | TRBV7-2 | TRBD1
SVGLAGPSRDNEQF | few | TRBV29-1 | TRBD2
ASSLLRREGAS | NA | TRBV28 | TRBD2
ASSFRRGGLAGRQQETQY | few | TRBV6-2/TRBV6-3 | TRBD2
ASSPGAEQY | NA | TRBV18 | NA
AISGGNTEAF | few | TRBV10-3 | NA
ASSLGDRGNTIY | many | TRBV12-3/TRBV12-4 | TRBD1
ASSQGQGTYEQY | many | TRBV3-1 | TRBD1
ASSRTNLGNTEAF | many | TRBV6-1 | NA
ASSPTETGELF | many | TRBV5-1 | NA
ASSPATISYEQY | NA | TRBV7-9 | NA
ASSQVDRGYEKLF | few | TRBV4-3 | TRBD1